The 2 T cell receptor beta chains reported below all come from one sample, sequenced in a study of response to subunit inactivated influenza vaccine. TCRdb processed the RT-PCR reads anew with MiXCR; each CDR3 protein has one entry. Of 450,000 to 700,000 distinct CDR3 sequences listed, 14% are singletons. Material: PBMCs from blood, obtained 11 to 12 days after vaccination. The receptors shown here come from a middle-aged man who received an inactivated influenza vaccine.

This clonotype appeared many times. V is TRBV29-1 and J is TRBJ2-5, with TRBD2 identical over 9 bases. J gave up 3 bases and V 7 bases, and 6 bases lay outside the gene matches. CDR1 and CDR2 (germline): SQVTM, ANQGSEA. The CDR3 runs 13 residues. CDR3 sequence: CSARTSEEETQYF. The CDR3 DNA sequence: TGCAGCGCAAGGACTAGCGAAGAAGAGACCCAGTACTTC.

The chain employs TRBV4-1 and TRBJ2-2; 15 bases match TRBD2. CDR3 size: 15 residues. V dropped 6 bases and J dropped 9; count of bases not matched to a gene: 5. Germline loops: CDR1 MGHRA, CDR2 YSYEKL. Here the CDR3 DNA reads TGCGCCAGCAGGAGGACTAGCGGGAGGGAATGGGAGCTGTTTTTT. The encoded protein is CASRRTSGREWELFF.